This TCR beta chain was recovered during a study of radiotherapy plus CTLA-4 blockade in lung cancer. Study outcomes and limitations: Expansion of tumor-derived TCR clones was observed in blood after radiotherapy plus ipilimumab.

Germline V gene sequence: CDR1 SGHRS, CDR2 YFSETQ. Trimming took 4 bases from V and 10 from J; bases not matched to a gene: 9. The CDR3 runs to 16 residues. The table came from immunoSEQ multiplex PCR; TCRdb's copy has only in-frame clones and leaves some out. In the table there are 71,000 or so clones, about 88% of which are singletons. This clone was detected only once. Its antigen is undetermined. The specimen comprised peripheral blood, sampled from a patient treated with radiotherapy plus ipilimumab. This TCR was sampled from a human donor with non-small cell lung cancer who had stable disease on radiotherapy plus ipilimumab. The gene calls are TRBV5-1 and TRBJ1-6; 12 bases are shared with TRBD1. CDR3 sequence (DNA): TGCGCCAGCAGCATAGGGACAGGGGGCTCACGGTCACCCCTCCACTTT. As protein: CASSIGTGGSRSPLHF.